A selection of T cell receptor beta chains follows, all from one sample in a study of neoadjuvant anti-PD-1 for oral cavity cancer. Sequencing used immunoSEQ multiplex PCR; TCRdb keeps in-frame clones, though not all of them. The table has tens of thousands of clones, about 86% seen once. Sequences were derived from PBMCs, sampled before nivolumab (anti-PD-1) treatment. These receptors all stem from a person between 40 and 80 years old with oral cavity squamous cell carcinoma. Both conserved end residues are part of each CDR3. A D gene is named only where the DNA matches it firmly. Clone sizes are given selectively: once, few, many, or a class where the clone is expanded.

>TRBD1|-|TRBV27|TRBJ1-1
TGTGCCAGCAGTTTACGAGGACAGGGGGCCGGGAACACTGAAGCTTTCTTT
CASSLRGQGAGNTEAFF
>TRBD1|-|TRBV5-1|TRBJ1-1
TGCGCCAGCAGCTTTTCGACAGGGGTGAACACTGAAGCTTTCTTT
CASSFSTGVNTEAFF
>-|-|TRBV2|TRBJ1-2
TGTGCCAGCAGTGGGGACCTCTATGGCTACACCTTC
CASSGDLYGYTF
>TRBD1|-|TRBV11-2|TRBJ1-4
TGTGCCAGCAGCTCCCCGTCCAGGACAGGCGAAAAACTGTTTTTT
CASSSPSRTGEKLFF
>-|-|TRBV30|TRBJ1-5
TGTGCCTGGAGTCGCAGGGAGAATCAGCCCCAGCATTTT
CAWSRRENQPQHF
>-|few|TRBV10-1|TRBJ1-1
TGCGCCAGCAGTGAGCAGGTGAACACTGAAGCTTTCTTT
CASSEQVNTEAFF
>TRBD1|-|TRBV6-5|TRBJ2-7
TGTGCCAGCAGAAAGGGGGCCCTGCCGGGAGAGCAGTACTTC
CASRKGALPGEQYF
>-|-|TRBV10-3|TRBJ1-5
TGTGCCATCAGTGGAGAATTCGATCAGCCCCAGCATTTT
CAISGEFDQPQHF
>-|-|TRBV4-2|TRBJ2-5
TGTGCCAGCAGCCAAGCCGGAGGCGGAGATGACCAAGAGTGGCCCCAGTACTTC
CASSQAGGGDDQEWPQYF
>-|-|TRBV30|TRBJ2-3
TGTGCCTCCAATCCCCGGGGGACAGATACGCAGTATTTT
CASNPRGTDTQYF